This passage covers 8 T cell receptor beta chains from one sample sequenced in a study of low-dose radiotherapy and immunotherapy resistance in tumors (dated by TCRdb to between 2022 and 2023). Reading the label with the study, this specimen's time point is: after trial treatment. The treatment or condition label, as the study defines it: LDRT plus nivolumab, ipilimumab, low-dose cyclophosphamide and aspirin (RACIN trial). For sequencing, an Illumina HiSeq 2500 was employed. Superscript III and a set of TRAV- and TRBV-specific primers were used to synthesize first-strand cDNA, so that both TCRalpha and TCRbeta chains were covered. TCRs were amplified with Phusion for 20 to 25 PCR cycles, with a constant-region primer paired with the adapter attached to the V primers. TCRdb's own reprocessing of the public reads used fastp at Q25 and MiXCR and kept productive beta chains. Entries are consolidated by CDR3 protein sequence, retaining the most common genes and DNA. The sample table records roughly 100,000 distinct CDR3 sequences; approximately 22% of these occur just once. The ten largest clones take up 10% to 15% of the sample.

The sequencing here drew on PBMCs, taken after low-dose radiotherapy plus immunotherapy. Source of these receptors: a female donor with ovarian cancer.

This clonotype was counted at least ten times. As DNA, the CDR3 is TGTGCCAGCAGTTTATGGGGGACAGGCTTTGAAGCTTTCTTT. It codes for CASSLWGTGFEAFF. The chain is built from TRBV27 and TRBJ1-1; 8 bases map to TRBD1. The CDR3 extends over 14 amino acids. Germline values: CDR1 MNHEY, CDR2 SMNVEV (reference sequence). V lost 1 base and J lost 7; bases outside the gene matches: 5.

This rearrangement joins TRBV7-9 to TRBJ2-3, with D hard to call. Germline values: CDR1 SEHNR, CDR2 FQNEAQ (reference sequence). The V and J ends lost 2 bases and 2 bases respectively, with 14 bases between them. CDR3 size: 16 residues. The CDR3 nucleotides are TGTGCCAGCAGCTTAATTGGCGGCGCCGTCACAGATACGCAGTATTTT. The encoded protein is CASSLIGGAVTDTQYF.

The CDR3 loop is CASSALRSEDYGYTF. CDR3 nucleotide sequence: TGTGCCAGCAGTGCTCTCAGGAGTGAGGACTATGGCTACACCTTC. The chain has TRBV27 and TRBJ1-2; D gene uncertain. This CDR3 region has 15 residues. V was cut by 5 bases and J by 3 bases, with 16 bases left in between. The germline CDR1 and CDR2 sequences are MNHEY and SMNVEV (reference sequence).

At least ten counts were recorded for this clonotype. This chain joins TRBV11-2 and TRBJ2-2, with 7 bases lining up with TRBD2. The J segment lost 4 bases and the V segment lost 5 bases, leaving 7 bases of the junction unmatched. This CDR3 is built from 15 residues. Looked up from germline, CDR1 is SGHAT and CDR2 is FQNNGV. CDR3 coding DNA: TGTGCCAGCAGCATGACTAGCCACTCCACCGGGGAGCTGTTTTTT. Amino acids: CASSMTSHSTGELFF.

The sample holds many counts of this clonotype. The V call is TRBV7-2, the J call TRBJ2-6; D remains unclear. Trimming took off 2 bases at V and 1 base at J, with 6 bases between the two ends. Per the germline V gene, CDR1 is SGHTA and CDR2 is FQGNSA. This CDR3 region has 15 residues. The CDR3 is CASSLIWSGANVLTF. Here the CDR3 DNA reads TGTGCCAGCAGCTTAATCTGGTCTGGGGCCAACGTCCTGACTTTC.

There are many counts of this clonotype. This rearrangement joins TRBV4-1 to TRBJ2-1, with D possibly TRBD2 on 6 matching bases. The V gene's germline CDR1 is MGHRA and CDR2 YSYEKL. This CDR3 is 16 amino acids long. V lost 0 bases to trimming and J lost 1 base, with 10 bases between them. Here the CDR3 DNA reads TGCGCCAGCAGCCAAGAGCTAGCGCCATCCTACAATGAGCAGTTCTTC. It specifies CASSQELAPSYNEQFF.

The gene calls are TRBV19 and TRBJ1-5; no reliable D call. CDR1 is LNHDA and CDR2 is SQIVND in the germline V gene (reference sequence). V was shortened by 2 bases and J by 2 bases, with 13 bases between the two germline ends. The CDR3 is 16 residues long. The CDR3: CASSIKGGGGNQPQHF. As DNA, the CDR3 is TGTGCCAGTAGTATAAAAGGTGGAGGAGGCAATCAGCCCCAGCATTTT.

V is TRBV5-1 and J is TRBJ1-2; D not certain. Germline CDR1 is SGHRS and CDR2 is YFSETQ. The CDR3 has 15 amino acids. Trimming pared 1 base from V and 0 bases from J, leaving 10 bases between. The CDR3 region has the DNA TGCGCCAGCAGCTTGATGGCAGTCACTAACTATGGCTACACCTTC. It is translated as CASSLMAVTNYGYTF.